What follows is one T cell receptor (beta chain) and its context. Per the original data handling: Researchers report that nucleated cell counts were estimated from reference gene primer amplification. Clones were sequenced by immunoSEQ multiplex PCR, and TCRdb holds only the in-frame ones, with some missing. V, J and clone size are taken as reported in that table, and D and trimming were inferred from the DNA itself. The sample shows 250,000 or so clones, around 87% of them seen only once. Trimming shortened V by 2 bases and J by 0 bases, and 9 bases separated the two germline ends. The CDR3 consists of 16 residues. From germline, CDR1 is SGHKS and CDR2 YYEKEE (reference sequence). The data are from a study of blood T cell repertoires in COVID-19. Overall study: There were acute and convalescent COVID-19 samples, and they came from the United States, Italy and Spain. T cells, B-cell-depleted T cells, or PBMCs provided the cDNA or gDNA that served as material.

The rearrangement joins TRBV5-5 to TRBJ1-6, with D hard to call. The clonotype originates from a woman in her 70s with active or convalescent COVID-19. Sequencing input: peripheral blood. The CDR3 sequence: CASSLRESSYNSPLHF. The CDR3 DNA follows: TGTGCCAGCAGCTTAAGAGAAAGCTCCTATAATTCACCCCTCCACTTT.